These 24 T cell receptor beta chains share one sample of origin, sequenced in a study of cytomegalovirus exposure and HLA in healthy donors. A multiplex PCR was run with 60 Vbeta primers and 13 Jbeta primers. The assay was immunoSEQ multiplex PCR, and TCRdb's table has in-frame clones only and misses some. Seen here are approximately 190,000 clones, roughly 80% observed once, and the top ten hold 3.5% to 4%. The sequenced sample was PBMCs. These receptors originate from a man aged 45-65 years in good health and CMV-seronegative.

The chain uses TRBV2 and TRBJ2-2, with a weak D call TRBD1 (5 bases). Germline V gene data show CDR1 as SNHLY and CDR2 as FYNNEI. V was pared by 4 bases and J by 3 bases, with 9 bases between. The CDR3 is made up of 14 amino acids. CDR3 amino acids: CASSVQQDTGELFF. In DNA form, the CDR3 reads TGTGCCAGCAGTGTTCAACAGGACACCGGGGAGCTGTTTTTT.

CDR3 nucleotides: TGCGCCAGCATGGCGGGGTGGGGACGAAATCAAGCTTTCTTT. This encodes CASMAGWGRNQAFF. This rearrangement joins TRBV10-2 to TRBJ1-1, with D possibly being TRBD1 (5 bases). Trimming shortened V by 7 bases and J by 9 bases, and 21 bases separated the two germline ends. Germline loops: CDR1 WSHSY, CDR2 SAAADI. The CDR3 sequence is 14 residues long.

This clone was counted once. V is TRBV7-8 and J is TRBJ2-3; TRBD2 is a possible D gene (6 bases). Per the germline V gene, CDR1 is SGHVS and CDR2 is FQNEAQ. This CDR3 spans 14 amino acids. V lost 4 bases, J lost 1 base, and 9 bases lay in between. The CDR3 DNA follows: TGTGCCAGCAGCTCGGGACTGGGCACAGATACGCAGTATTTT. This codes for CASSSGLGTDTQYF.

The chain recombines TRBV13 with TRBJ1-2, with 10 bases matching TRBD1. V lost 0 bases to trimming and J lost 4 bases; unmatched junction nucleotides: 2. This CDR3 region has 15 residues. Germline V CDR1 and CDR2: PRHDT, FYEKMQ (reference sequence). The CDR3 DNA is TGTGCCAGCAGCTTAGGGGACAGGGGGAGCTATGGCTACACCTTC. It is translated as CASSLGDRGSYGYTF.

V is TRBV19 and J is TRBJ2-2; TRBD1 matches 8 bases. The V gene's germline CDR1 is LNHDA and CDR2 SQIVND (reference sequence). With 6 bases clipped from V and 5 bases from J, the junction kept 5 bases outside the gene matches. The CDR3 spans 14 residues. CDR3 coding DNA: TGTGCCAGTAGATGGACAGGGCCGACCGGGGAGCTGTTTTTT. Amino acid sequence: CASRWTGPTGELFF.

The rearrangement joins TRBV11-2 to TRBJ1-2, with 10 nucleotides matching TRBD1. V shed 1 base and J 8 bases; nucleotides not matched to a gene: 7. The CDR3 has 15 amino acids. Germline V lookup: CDR1 SGHAT, CDR2 FQNNGV. In DNA, the CDR3 is TGTGCCAGCAGCTTAGTGTGGACAGGGGGAGGGGGCTACACCTTC. Amino acids: CASSLVWTGGGGYTF.

The gene calls are TRBV5-6 and TRBJ2-5; a weak D match, TRBD2 (6 bases). CDR3 length equals 17 residues. Trimming took off 4 bases at V and 7 bases at J, with 26 bases between the two ends. The germline V gene has CDR1 SGHDT and CDR2 YYEEEE. CDR3 amino acids: CASSPRPPGLSVATQYF. The CDR3, as DNA: TGTGCCAGCAGCCCACGTCCTCCGGGACTCTCAGTGGCGACCCAGTACTTC.

This chain connects TRBV7-8 to TRBJ2-3; maybe TRBD2 (7 bases). The CDR3 has 15 amino acids. From germline, CDR1 is SGHVS and CDR2 FQNEAQ. The V end was cut by 3 bases, the J end by 4 bases, with 14 bases between. CDR3 DNA sequence: TGTGCCAGCAGCTTCATGGGGGGGGGCCCAGATACGCAGTATTTT. It codes for CASSFMGGGPDTQYF.

The V gene is TRBV2, the J gene TRBJ2-3; 8 bases match TRBD2. Germline CDR1 and CDR2: SNHLY and FYNNEI. V lost 6 bases to trimming and J lost 3 bases; unmatched junction nucleotides: 8. The CDR3 runs to 15 residues. The CDR3 DNA sequence: TGTGCCAGCAGCCCTCTGAGCGGGGGAACAGATACGCAGTATTTT. It specifies CASSPLSGGTDTQYF.

The rearrangement joins TRBV6-5 to TRBJ2-5, with 7 nucleotides matching TRBD1. The CDR3 runs to 15 residues. The V segment lost 2 bases and the J segment 0 bases; nucleotides outside the gene matches: 3. Germline V gives CDR1 MNHEY, CDR2 SVGAGI. CDR3 sequence: CASSYAGTDQETQYF. The CDR3 DNA is TGTGCCAGCAGTTACGCCGGGACAGACCAAGAGACCCAGTACTTC.

The chain is built from TRBV7-6 and TRBJ1-1; 7 nucleotides align to TRBD1. This CDR3 comprises 15 residues. Germline V gives CDR1 SGHVS, CDR2 FNYEAQ. V was clipped by 1 base and J by 3 bases; unmatched bases: 5. Written as DNA, the CDR3 is TGTGCCAGCAGCTTAGTAGGGCAGGGGGACACTGAAGCTTTCTTT. It is translated as CASSLVGQGDTEAFF. Using reference TRBV7-6 and TRBJ1-1 for the parts outside the CDR3, the full variable domain is GAGVSQSPRYKVTKRGQDVALRCDPISGHVSLYWYRQALGQGPEFLTYFNYEAQQDKSGLPNDRFSAERPEGSISTLTIQRTEQRDSAMYRCASSLVGQGDTEAFFGQGTRLTVV.

The gene calls are TRBV4-1 and TRBJ2-2, with TRBD2 matching 8 bases. Looked up from germline, CDR1 is MGHRA and CDR2 is YSYEKL. The CDR3 extends over 16 amino acids. V was clipped by 6 bases and J by 1 base; unmatched bases: 7. As DNA, the CDR3 is TGCGCCAGCAGAGAGACCCTAGCGGGGAACACCGGGGAGCTGTTTTTT. Translated, it gives CASRETLAGNTGELFF.

This clone has a handful of counts. The chain has TRBV7-9 and TRBJ2-5; TRBD1 might be the D (6 bases). This CDR3 has 15 residues. The V and J ends lost 5 bases and 5 bases respectively, with 18 bases between them. From germline, CDR1 is SEHNR and CDR2 FQNEAQ (reference sequence). CDR3 in DNA: TGTGCCAGCAGCCCACAGGGAAGAGGAAGGGAGACCCAGTACTTC. Residues: CASSPQGRGRETQYF.

This chain links TRBV5-1 with TRBJ2-7; D perhaps matches TRBD2 (5 bases). This CDR3 comprises 13 residues. Trimming left V 7 bases short and J 4 bases short, with 15 bases between. The germline V gene has CDR1 SGHRS and CDR2 YFSETQ. The chain's CDR3 is CASSNPGIYEQYF. CDR3 bases: TGCGCCAGCTCCAATCCGGGAATATACGAGCAGTACTTC.

This rearrangement joins TRBV7-2 to TRBJ2-7; 9 bases map to TRBD1. Per the germline V gene, CDR1 is SGHTA and CDR2 is FQGNSA. Losses at the gene ends were 5 bases for V and 3 bases for J; bases not matched to a gene: 5. CDR3 size: 14 residues. CDR3 in amino acids: CASSVGTGFYEQYF. The DNA for the CDR3 is TGTGCCAGCAGCGTCGGGACAGGGTTCTACGAGCAGTACTTC.

This chain uses TRBV5-1 with TRBJ2-7; D unresolved. Germline-derived CDR1 and CDR2 are SGHRS and YFSETQ. V lost 4 bases and J 4 bases, leaving 18 bases between the germline ends. This CDR3 spans 15 amino acids. The CDR3 loop is CASSPSLFATYEQYF. Written as DNA, the CDR3 is TGCGCCAGCAGCCCGAGCCTCTTTGCCACTTACGAGCAGTACTTC.

The chain links TRBV11-2 to TRBJ1-2, with D possibly being TRBD1 (5 bases). There are 14 residues in the CDR3. V was clipped by 6 bases and J by 3 bases, with 14 bases between them. Germline-derived CDR1 and CDR2 are SGHAT and FQNNGV. The CDR3: CASSFTTTDYGYTF. The DNA for the CDR3 is TGTGCCAGCAGTTTTACAACGACAGACTATGGCTACACCTTC.

The chain links TRBV15 to TRBJ2-2; tentative D call: TRBD1 (6 bases). The germline gives CDR1 LNHNV, CDR2 YYDKDF (reference sequence). The CDR3 is 11 residues long. Between the trimmed V and J ends, which lost 9 bases and 6 bases, there was a span of 8 bases. This chain's CDR3 is CATGGPGELFF. The CDR3 DNA reads TGTGCCACAGGGGGACCCGGGGAGCTGTTTTTT.

The chain recombines TRBV5-1 with TRBJ1-1, with 9 bases aligning to TRBD1. The CDR3 is 16 residues long. V lost 4 bases, J lost 1 base, and 8 bases stayed unmatched. The germline V gene has CDR1 SGHRS and CDR2 YFSETQ. CDR3 coding DNA: TGCGCCAGCAGCCTTTGGACAGGGGAAGGGAACACTGAAGCTTTCTTT. Its protein product is CASSLWTGEGNTEAFF.

The J gene is TRBJ2-2, the V gene TRBV5-1, with a possible D match to TRBD1 (5 bases). CDR1 and CDR2 from the germline V gene are SGHRS and YFSETQ. The CDR3 loop spans 14 amino acids. Trimming cost V 5 bases and J 1 base, with 9 bases left between them. The CDR3 DNA reads as TGCGCCAGCAGTTACGACAGGAACACCGGGGAGCTGTTTTTT. Translation gives CASSYDRNTGELFF.

The CDR3 region has the DNA TGTGCCAGCAGTTTTCCGGATCGAGGGGGAAGGGGTCTGAAGGGCTACACCTTC. Translated, it gives CASSFPDRGGRGLKGYTF. This rearrangement joins TRBV28 to TRBJ1-2; D perhaps matches TRBD1 (6 bases). CDR3 length equals 18 residues. The V end was cut by 3 bases, the J end by 8 bases, with 28 bases between. CDR1 and CDR2 (germline): MDHEN, SYDVKM.

The rearrangement uses TRBV5-1 and TRBJ2-5; 11 bases map to TRBD2. This CDR3 has 16 amino acids. The germline gives CDR1 SGHRS, CDR2 YFSETQ. J lost 5 bases, V lost 0 bases, and 6 bases had no gene match. The CDR3 is CASSLALAGGRETQYF. In nucleotides, the CDR3 is TGCGCCAGCAGCTTGGCGCTAGCGGGGGGCCGGGAGACCCAGTACTTC.

This clone was detected only once. V is TRBV21-1 and J is TRBJ1-1; the D call in the table, TRBD1, was not verified against the DNA. TRBV21-1 is given as a pseudogene. The CDR3 loop spans 17 amino acids. CDR3 residues: CASSKADRGAMNTEAFF. The CDR3 bases are TGTGCCAGCAGCAAAGCAGACAGGGGGGCCATGAACACTGAAGCTTTCTTT.

The chain is built from TRBV4-2 and TRBJ2-3; 16 positions match TRBD2. CDR1 is LGHNA and CDR2 is YNFKEQ in the germline V gene. This CDR3 has 18 residues. The trim removed 4 bases at V and 1 base at J, leaving 5 bases unmatched. The CDR3 region is CASSRRGTSGGGTDTQYF. In DNA form, the CDR3 reads TGTGCCAGCAGCCGGAGGGGGACTAGCGGGGGGGGCACAGATACGCAGTATTTT.